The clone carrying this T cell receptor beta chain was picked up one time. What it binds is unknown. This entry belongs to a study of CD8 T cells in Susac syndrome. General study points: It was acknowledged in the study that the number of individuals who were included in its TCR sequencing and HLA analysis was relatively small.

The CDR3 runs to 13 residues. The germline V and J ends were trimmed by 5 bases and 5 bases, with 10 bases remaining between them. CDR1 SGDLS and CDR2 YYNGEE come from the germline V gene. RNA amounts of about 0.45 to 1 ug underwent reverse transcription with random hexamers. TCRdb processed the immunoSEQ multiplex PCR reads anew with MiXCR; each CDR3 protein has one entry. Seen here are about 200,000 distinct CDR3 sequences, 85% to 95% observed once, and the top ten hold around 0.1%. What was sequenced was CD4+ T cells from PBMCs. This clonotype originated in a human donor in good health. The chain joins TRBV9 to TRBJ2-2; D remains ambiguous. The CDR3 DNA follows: TGTGCCAGCAGTCGGACGCGTACCGGGGAGCTGTTTTTT. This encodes CASSRTRTGELFF.